These T cell receptor beta chains were read from a single sample in a study of blood T cell repertoires in COVID-19. Here immunoSEQ multiplex PCR was the method, and the copy in TCRdb shows in-frame clones only, minus some. Seen here are 150,000 to 200,000 clones, more than 85% observed once, and the top ten hold roughly 2.9%. Material for sequencing was peripheral blood. Every receptor here comes from a woman aged 25 to 45 with active or convalescent COVID-19. The CDR3 runs from the conserved cysteine through the conserved F or W. D genes are given only for firm matches.

TRBJ2-1 | TRBD1 | TRBV24-1 | CATSDLTGTAQFF | TGTGCCACCAGTGATTTGACCGGGACAGCGCAGTTCTTC
TRBJ2-1 | TRBD1 | TRBV18 | CASSPSGGSYNEQFF | TGTGCCAGCTCACCTTCAGGGGGATCCTACAATGAGCAGTTCTTC
TRBJ1-2 | NA | TRBV6-5 | CASSLKAGAHYGYTF | TGTGCCAGCAGTCTTAAAGCGGGGGCCCACTATGGCTACACCTTC
TRBJ2-3 | NA | TRBV13 | CASSLGQGSTDTQYF | TGTGCCAGCAGCTTAGGACAGGGCAGCACAGATACGCAGTATTTT
TRBJ2-2 | NA | TRBV4-1 | CASSLPIIGQGNTGELFF | TGCGCCAGCAGCCTTCCGATCATTGGGCAGGGAAACACCGGGGAGCTGTTTTTT
TRBJ1-4 | TRBD1 | TRBV27 | CASSYQGAGEKLFF | TGTGCCAGCAGTTACCAGGGGGCCGGGGAAAAACTGTTTTTT
TRBJ1-4 | NA | TRBV28 | CASSSWTASPEKLFF | TGTGCCAGCAGTTCTTGGACAGCCTCCCCTGAAAAACTGTTTTTT
TRBJ1-5 | NA | TRBV10-2 | CASSGEGWPQHF | TGCGCCAGCTCGGGGGAGGGGTGGCCCCAGCATTTT
TRBJ2-3 | NA | TRBV6-2/TRBV6-3 | CASSYWGGDTQYF | TGTGCCAGCAGTTACTGGGGCGGAGATACGCAGTATTTT
TRBJ2-3 | NA | TRBV5-8 | CASRIVTESTDTQYF | TGTGCCAGCAGGATAGTGACAGAGAGCACAGATACGCAGTATTTT